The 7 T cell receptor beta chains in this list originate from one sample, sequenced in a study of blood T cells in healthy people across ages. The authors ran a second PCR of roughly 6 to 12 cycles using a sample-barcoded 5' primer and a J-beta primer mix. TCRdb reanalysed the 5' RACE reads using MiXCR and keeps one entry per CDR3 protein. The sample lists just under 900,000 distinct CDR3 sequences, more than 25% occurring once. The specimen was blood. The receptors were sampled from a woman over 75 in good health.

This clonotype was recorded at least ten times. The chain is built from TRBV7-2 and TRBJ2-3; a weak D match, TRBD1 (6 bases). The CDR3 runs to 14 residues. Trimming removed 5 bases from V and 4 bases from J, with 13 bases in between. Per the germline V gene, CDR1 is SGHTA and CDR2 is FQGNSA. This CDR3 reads CASSLGQTPDTQYF. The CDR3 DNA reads TGTGCCAGCAGCCTCGGACAGACCCCAGATACGCAGTATTTT.

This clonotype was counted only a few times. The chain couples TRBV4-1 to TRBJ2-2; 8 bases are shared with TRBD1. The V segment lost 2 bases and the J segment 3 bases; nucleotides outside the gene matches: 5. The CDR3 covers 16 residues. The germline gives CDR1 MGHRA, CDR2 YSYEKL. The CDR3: CASSQKGQADTGELFF. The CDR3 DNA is TGCGCCAGCAGCCAAAAGGGACAGGCCGACACCGGGGAGCTGTTTTTT.

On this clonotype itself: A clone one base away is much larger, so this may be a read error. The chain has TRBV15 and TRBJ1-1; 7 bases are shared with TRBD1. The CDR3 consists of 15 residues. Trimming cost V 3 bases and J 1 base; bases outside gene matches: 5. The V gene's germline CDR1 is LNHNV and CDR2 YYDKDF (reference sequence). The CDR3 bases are TGTGCCACCAGCAGGTTGAGGGACAGGAACACTGAAGCTTTCTTT. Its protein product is CATSRLRDRNTEAFF.

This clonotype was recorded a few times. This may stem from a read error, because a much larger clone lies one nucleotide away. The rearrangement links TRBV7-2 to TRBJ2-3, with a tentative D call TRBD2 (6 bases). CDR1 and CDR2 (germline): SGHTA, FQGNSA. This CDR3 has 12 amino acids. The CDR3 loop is CVSSPAGDTQYF. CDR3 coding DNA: TGTGTCAGCAGCCCTGCGGGGGATACGCAGTATTTT.

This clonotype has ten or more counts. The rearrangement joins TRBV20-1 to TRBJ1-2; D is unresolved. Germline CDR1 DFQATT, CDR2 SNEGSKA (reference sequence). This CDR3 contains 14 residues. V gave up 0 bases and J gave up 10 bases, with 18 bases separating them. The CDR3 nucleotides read TGCAGTGCTAGAGATCAGGCGGGTGGTCGGTCCTACACCTTC. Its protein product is CSARDQAGGRSYTF.

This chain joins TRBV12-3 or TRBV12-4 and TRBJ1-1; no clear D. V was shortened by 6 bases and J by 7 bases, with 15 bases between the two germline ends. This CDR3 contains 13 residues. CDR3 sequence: CASRPNGWVEAFF. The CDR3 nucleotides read TGTGCCAGCAGACCAAACGGGTGGGTTGAAGCTTTCTTT.

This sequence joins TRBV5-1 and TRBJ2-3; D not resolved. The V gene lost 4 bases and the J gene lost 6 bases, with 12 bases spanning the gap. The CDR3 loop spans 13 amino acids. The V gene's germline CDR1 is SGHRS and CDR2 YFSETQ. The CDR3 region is CASSPLLSDTQYF. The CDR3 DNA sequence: TGCGCCAGCAGCCCTTTGCTAAGTGATACGCAGTATTTT. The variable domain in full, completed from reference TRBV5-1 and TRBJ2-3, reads KAGVTQTPRYLIKTRGQQVTLSCSPISGHRSVSWYQQTPGQGLQFLFEYFSETQRNKGNFPGRFSGRQFSNSRSEMNVSTLELGDSALYLCASSPLLSDTQYFGPGTRLTVL.